The T cell receptor beta chain under discussion was sequenced for a study of T cell responses to AZD1222 COVID-19 vaccine. Study conclusions and caveats: Baseline seropositivity characterized only six or seven AZD1222 recipients.

CDR3 size: 14 residues. Looked up from germline, CDR1 is SNHLY and CDR2 is FYNNEI. Trimming left V 7 bases short and J 8 bases short, with 18 bases between. Sequencing was performed with immunoSEQ multiplex PCR; in TCRdb, only in-frame clones are kept and a portion is missing. Here the sample spans about 120,000 clones, about 86% being singletons. This clone has just a few counts. The antigen remains unidentified. The clonotype originates from an adult in good health. The chain employs TRBV2 and TRBJ2-4; D remains unclear. The specimen was peripheral blood, collected on day 0 of AZD1222 vaccination. CDR3 nucleotide sequence: TGTGCCAGCATGCATCGGGTCCGGACCGACATTCAGTACTTC. Amino acid sequence: CASMHRVRTDIQYF.